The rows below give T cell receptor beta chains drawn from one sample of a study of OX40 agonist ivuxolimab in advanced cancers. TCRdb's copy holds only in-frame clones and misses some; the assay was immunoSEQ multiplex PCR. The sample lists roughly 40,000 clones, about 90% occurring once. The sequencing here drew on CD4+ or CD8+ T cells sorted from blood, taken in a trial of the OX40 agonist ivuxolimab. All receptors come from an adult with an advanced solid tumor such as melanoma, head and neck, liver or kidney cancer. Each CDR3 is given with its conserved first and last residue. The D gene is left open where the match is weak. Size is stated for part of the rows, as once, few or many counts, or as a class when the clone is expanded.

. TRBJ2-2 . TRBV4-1 CASSLVSGELFF TGCGCCAGCAGCCTGGTCTCGGGGGAGCTGTTTTTT
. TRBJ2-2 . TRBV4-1 CASSQGGNRVAVAGELFF TGCGCCAGCAGCCAAGGTGGGAACAGGGTTGCAGTCGCCGGGGAGCTGTTTTTT
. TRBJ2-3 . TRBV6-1 CASSERDRSYTDTQYF TGTGCCAGCAGTGAACGTGACAGGTCGTATACAGATACGCAGTATTTT
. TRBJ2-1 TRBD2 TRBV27 CASSQIAGGRWDEQFF TGTGCCAGCAGCCAAATAGCGGGAGGCCGTTGGGATGAGCAGTTCTTC
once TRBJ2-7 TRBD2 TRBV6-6 CASGAGGEQYF TGTGCCAGCGGCGCGGGAGGGGAGCAGTACTTC
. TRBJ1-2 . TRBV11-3 CASSGSGGPYGYTF TGTGCCAGCAGCGGGAGCGGGGGCCCCTATGGCTACACCTTC
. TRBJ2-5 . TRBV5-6 CASSLGGIETQYF TGTGCCAGCAGCTTAGGCGGGATAGAGACCCAGTACTTC
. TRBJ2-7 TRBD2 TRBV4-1 CASSQSTSITYEQYF TGCGCCAGCAGCCAGTCGACTAGCATAACCTACGAGCAGTACTTC
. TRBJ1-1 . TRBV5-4 CASSFWSGETEAFF TGTGCCAGCAGCTTCTGGTCGGGGGAAACTGAAGCTTTCTTT
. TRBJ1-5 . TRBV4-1 CASSQEAGSPSNQPQHF TGCGCCAGCAGCCAAGAGGCAGGCTCACCGAGCAATCAGCCCCAGCATTTT
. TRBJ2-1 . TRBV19 CASSIGTGVGYNEQFF TGTGCCAGTAGTATCGGGACGGGAGTGGGGTACAATGAGCAGTTCTTC
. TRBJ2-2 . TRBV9 CASSGRDTNTGELFF TGTGCCAGCAGCGGCCGGGACACTAACACCGGGGAGCTGTTTTTT
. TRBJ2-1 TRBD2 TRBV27 CASSPPGVLAGVYEQFF TGTGCCAGCAGTCCGCCGGGGGTTCTGGCGGGAGTCTATGAGCAGTTCTTC
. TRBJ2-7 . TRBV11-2 CASSLGGSYEQYF TGTGCCAGCAGCCTAGGAGGGTCCTACGAGCAGTACTTC
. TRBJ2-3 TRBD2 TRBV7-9 CASSLGGKTQYF TGTGCCAGCAGCTTGGGAGGGAAAACGCAGTATTTT
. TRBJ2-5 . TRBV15 CATRVEKAPQETQYF TGTGCCACCAGGGTTGAGAAGGCACCCCAAGAGACCCAGTACTTC
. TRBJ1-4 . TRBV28 CASSGEKLFF TGTGCCAGCAGCGGCGAAAAACTGTTTTTT
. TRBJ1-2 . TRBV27 CASSLYPSGVDYGYTF TGTGCCAGCAGTTTATACCCCTCAGGGGTAGATTATGGCTACACCTTC
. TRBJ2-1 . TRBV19 CASSSSGSYNEQFF TGTGCCAGTAGTTCGTCTGGCTCCTACAATGAGCAGTTCTTC
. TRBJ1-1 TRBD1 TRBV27 CASSPTGLPEAFF TGTGCCAGCAGTCCGACAGGGCTCCCTGAAGCTTTCTTT
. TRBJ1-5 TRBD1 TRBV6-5 CASSSGTASNQPQHF TGTGCCAGCAGTTCCGGGACAGCTAGTAATCAGCCCCAGCATTTT
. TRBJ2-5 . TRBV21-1 CASSKVGQGARETQYF .
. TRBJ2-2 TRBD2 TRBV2 CASKPSGATGELFF TGTGCCAGCAAGCCTAGCGGAGCAACCGGGGAGCTGTTTTTT
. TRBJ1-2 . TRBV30 CAWDWGGYGYTF TGTGCCTGGGATTGGGGTGGCTATGGCTACACCTTC
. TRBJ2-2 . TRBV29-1 CSVEAQNTGELFF TGCAGCGTTGAAGCACAGAACACCGGGGAGCTGTTTTTT
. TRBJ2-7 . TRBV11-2 CASSLTAGTYEQYF TGTGCCAGCAGCTTAACGGCAGGGACCTACGAGCAGTACTTC
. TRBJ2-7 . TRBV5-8 CASSLSSVYEQYF TGTGCCAGCAGCTTGTCCAGCGTCTACGAGCAGTACTTC
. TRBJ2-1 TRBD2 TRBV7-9 CASSTGTSANNEQFF TGTGCCAGCAGCACCGGGACTAGCGCAAACAATGAGCAGTTCTTC
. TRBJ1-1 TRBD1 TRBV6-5 CASISGGADTEAFF TGTGCCAGCATTTCAGGGGGCGCCGACACTGAAGCTTTCTTT
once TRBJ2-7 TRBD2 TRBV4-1 CASSHLAGAHSSYEQYF TGCGCCAGCAGCCATCTAGCGGGAGCCCACAGCTCCTACGAGCAGTACTTC
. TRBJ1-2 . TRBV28 CASGSLVGTSYGYTF TGTGCCAGCGGATCGCTAGTCGGGACTTCCTATGGCTACACCTTC
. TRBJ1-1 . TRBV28 CASTAEGISNTEAFF TGTGCCAGCACCGCAGAGGGGATCTCGAACACTGAAGCTTTCTTT
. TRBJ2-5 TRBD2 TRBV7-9 CASSLAGLAGKTQYF TGTGCCAGCAGCTTAGCGGGACTAGCGGGAAAGACCCAGTACTTC
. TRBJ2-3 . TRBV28 CASRYMGAQTDTQYF TGTGCCAGCAGGTATATGGGGGCGCAGACAGATACGCAGTATTTT
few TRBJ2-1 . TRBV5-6 CASSRDSLNEQFF TGTGCCAGCAGCAGGGACTCCCTCAATGAGCAGTTCTTC
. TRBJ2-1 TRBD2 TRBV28 CASRPLAGGPPYNEQFF TGTGCCAGCAGGCCACTAGCGGGAGGGCCTCCTTACAATGAGCAGTTCTTC
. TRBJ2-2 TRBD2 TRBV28 CASTLFAGAAGELFF TGTGCCAGCACCCTCTTTGCGGGAGCTGCCGGGGAGCTGTTTTTT
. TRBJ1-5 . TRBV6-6 CASSYWGAHEPQHF TGTGCCAGCAGTTACTGGGGGGCCCACGAGCCCCAGCATTTT
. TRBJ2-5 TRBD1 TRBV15 CATSRRGTGAYQETQYF TGTGCCACCAGCAGAAGGGGGACAGGGGCTTACCAAGAGACCCAGTACTTC
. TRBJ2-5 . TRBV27 CASSFPGETQYF TGTGCCAGCAGTTTCCCGGGGGAGACCCAGTACTTC
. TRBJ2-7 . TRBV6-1 CASSESGTYKYEQYF TGTGCCAGCAGTGAATCAGGAACCTACAAGTACGAGCAGTACTTC